Listed below are T cell receptor beta chains from one sample, sequenced in a study of T cells in narcolepsy. Method: immunoSEQ multiplex PCR; TCRdb's copy keeps in-frame clones and lacks some. This table holds tens of thousands of clones, 80% to 85% found once. The sequenced sample was CD45RA- memory CD4+ T cells from PBMCs. All receptors come from a human donor with narcolepsy. Both conserved end residues are part of each CDR3. The D gene is left open where the match is weak. Size is omitted from some rows. Given values are once, few, many or a class for expanded clones.

clone size: NA; D gene: NA; J gene: TRBJ2-7; V gene: TRBV6-1; CDR3 DNA: TGTGCCAGCAGCCCGCGGGGATACGAGCAGTACTTC; CDR3 protein: CASSPRGYEQYF
clone size: NA; D gene: NA; J gene: TRBJ1-1; V gene: TRBV10-3; CDR3 DNA: TGTGCCATCAGTAGACAGTCTCCCTATACTGAAGCTTTCTTT; CDR3 protein: CAISRQSPYTEAFF
clone size: NA; D gene: NA; J gene: TRBJ2-7; V gene: TRBV7-7; CDR3 DNA: TGTGCCAGCAGCTTCAGGGACGGGGGTTACGAGCAGTACTTC; CDR3 protein: CASSFRDGGYEQYF
clone size: once; D gene: NA; J gene: TRBJ1-4; V gene: TRBV6-5; CDR3 DNA: TGTGCCAGCAGTTATGGACAGTCTAATGAAAAACTGTTTTTT; CDR3 protein: CASSYGQSNEKLFF
clone size: NA; D gene: NA; J gene: TRBJ1-1; V gene: TRBV12-5; CDR3 DNA: TGTGCTAGTGGTTTGGGGCAGGGTAAAGCTTTCTTT; CDR3 protein: CASGLGQGKAFF
clone size: NA; D gene: NA; J gene: TRBJ2-2; V gene: TRBV6-5; CDR3 DNA: TGTGCCAGCAAAAGATTAGCAGGGGCCGGGGAGCTGTTTTTT; CDR3 protein: CASKRLAGAGELFF
clone size: once; D gene: TRBD1; J gene: TRBJ1-1; V gene: TRBV7-9; CDR3 DNA: TGTGCCAGCAGCTCCACTCCGGGACAGGTCAACACTGAAGCTTTCTTT; CDR3 protein: CASSSTPGQVNTEAFF
clone size: once; D gene: NA; J gene: TRBJ2-1; V gene: TRBV2; CDR3 DNA: TGTGCCAGCACGCAAGCGGATGAGCAGTTCTTC; CDR3 protein: CASTQADEQFF
clone size: NA; D gene: TRBD1; J gene: TRBJ1-4; V gene: TRBV15; CDR3 DNA: TGTGCCACCAGCAGAGATGGACAGGAGCCTTGGAAACTGTTTTTT; CDR3 protein: CATSRDGQEPWKLFF
clone size: NA; D gene: NA; J gene: TRBJ2-1; V gene: TRBV18; CDR3 DNA: TGTGCCAGCTCCACCAGGGACGAGGGGGAGCAGTTCTTC; CDR3 protein: CASSTRDEGEQFF
clone size: NA; D gene: NA; J gene: TRBJ2-7; V gene: TRBV6-1; CDR3 DNA: TGTGCCAGCAGTGAGGGACTCCTGCTATACGAGCAGTACTTC; CDR3 protein: CASSEGLLLYEQYF
clone size: NA; D gene: NA; J gene: TRBJ2-3; V gene: TRBV28; CDR3 DNA: TGTGCCAGCCTAGCTCCAGATACGCAGTATTTT; CDR3 protein: CASLAPDTQYF
clone size: NA; D gene: NA; J gene: TRBJ2-5; V gene: TRBV6-1; CDR3 DNA: TGTGCCAGCAGTGACCGGGGCTACCGGGCCCAGTACTTC; CDR3 protein: CASSDRGYRAQYF
clone size: NA; D gene: TRBD1; J gene: TRBJ1-5; V gene: TRBV19; CDR3 DNA: TGTGCCAGTAGTCCGGGACAGGGGGAATTTTGGCAGCCCCAGCATTTT; CDR3 protein: CASSPGQGEFWQPQHF
clone size: NA; D gene: NA; J gene: TRBJ2-3; V gene: TRBV5-1; CDR3 DNA: TGCGCCAGCAGCTTGGTTGGCAGGACGACAGATACGCAGTATTTT; CDR3 protein: CASSLVGRTTDTQYF
clone size: NA; D gene: NA; J gene: TRBJ2-2; V gene: TRBV9; CDR3 DNA: TGTGCCAGCAGCAAGGCAATCACGAACACCGGGGAGCTGTTTTTT; CDR3 protein: CASSKAITNTGELFF
clone size: NA; D gene: NA; J gene: TRBJ1-1; V gene: TRBV19; CDR3 DNA: TGTGCCAGTAGTCGGGGGAGGGGAAGAGGAACTGAAGCTTTCTTT; CDR3 protein: CASSRGRGRGTEAFF
clone size: NA; D gene: NA; J gene: TRBJ1-5; V gene: TRBV28; CDR3 DNA: TGTGCCAGCACCGTTGGACAGTTTAATCAGCCCCAGCATTTT; CDR3 protein: CASTVGQFNQPQHF
clone size: NA; D gene: NA; J gene: TRBJ1-1; V gene: TRBV25-1; CDR3 DNA: TGTGCCAGCAGTGCTACGGGCAGGGGCACTGAAGCTTTCTTT; CDR3 protein: CASSATGRGTEAFF
clone size: NA; D gene: NA; J gene: TRBJ2-3; V gene: TRBV7-2; CDR3 DNA: TGTGCCAGCAGCTTAGCGTTAGGGACCCGGGATACGCAGTATTTT; CDR3 protein: CASSLALGTRDTQYF
clone size: NA; D gene: NA; J gene: TRBJ1-5; V gene: TRBV20-1; CDR3 DNA: TGCAGTGCTCGGTACACAAAGCCCCAGCATTTT; CDR3 protein: CSARYTKPQHF
clone size: NA; D gene: NA; J gene: TRBJ1-5; V gene: TRBV6-1; CDR3 DNA: TGTGCCAGCTGTGGGAGGGTTGGGGGCAATCAGCCCCAGCATTTT; CDR3 protein: CASCGRVGGNQPQHF
clone size: NA; D gene: TRBD1; J gene: TRBJ1-5; V gene: TRBV6-1; CDR3 DNA: TGTGCCAGCAGATCCGGACAGGGGGGCCAGCCCCAGCATTTT; CDR3 protein: CASRSGQGGQPQHF
clone size: once; D gene: TRBD1; J gene: TRBJ1-2; V gene: TRBV9; CDR3 DNA: TGTGCCAGCAGCGCCCAACAGGGACAGGGGGGCTATGGCTACACCTTC; CDR3 protein: CASSAQQGQGGYGYTF
clone size: NA; D gene: NA; J gene: TRBJ2-7; V gene: TRBV5-1; CDR3 DNA: TGCGCCAGCAGCTCATCCCTCTACGAGCAGTACTTC; CDR3 protein: CASSSSLYEQYF
clone size: once; D gene: NA; J gene: TRBJ1-2; V gene: TRBV10-1; CDR3 DNA: TGCGCCAGCAAGGGCTCGGCGGGAGGCTACACCTTC; CDR3 protein: CASKGSAGGYTF
clone size: NA; D gene: TRBD1; J gene: TRBJ1-2; V gene: TRBV5-1; CDR3 DNA: TGCGCCAGCGCAGACAGGGATGGCGGCTACACCTTC; CDR3 protein: CASADRDGGYTF
clone size: NA; D gene: NA; J gene: TRBJ2-5; V gene: TRBV5-1; CDR3 DNA: TGCGCCAGCAGCTTGGATCGGGAAGGAGAGACCCAGTACTTC; CDR3 protein: CASSLDREGETQYF
clone size: NA; D gene: NA; J gene: TRBJ1-6; V gene: TRBV11-2; CDR3 DNA: TGTGCCAGCAGCTTAGGACAAAATAATTCACCCCTCCACTTT; CDR3 protein: CASSLGQNNSPLHF